The 29 T cell receptor beta chains reported below all come from one sample, sequenced in a study of T cell repertoires in cytomegalovirus infection. TCRdb re-derived calls from the reads in MiXCR, one entry per CDR3 protein. The data show about 310,000 distinct CDR3 sequences, roughly a tenth seen once. Sequencing was done on a sample of PBMCs. Source of these receptors: a human donor in good health (CMV status not recorded). Some clones in this sample may be carry-over from other donors' samples.

This clonotype has at least ten counts. This chain uses TRBV7-2 with TRBJ2-5; the match to TRBD2 covers 10 bases. CDR3 size: 15 residues. V gave up 3 bases and J gave up 1 base; unmatched junction bases: 2. Germline values: CDR1 SGHTA, CDR2 FQGNSA. The CDR3 sequence is CASSFVAGGQETQYF. In nucleotides, the CDR3 is TGTGCCAGCAGCTTCGTAGCGGGGGGCCAAGAGACCCAGTACTTC.

The genes are TRBV6-2 or TRBV6-3 and TRBJ2-3; TRBD2 matches 11 bases. J lost 6 bases, V lost 5 bases, and 7 bases had no gene match. The CDR3 contains 15 residues. Germline V gene lookup returns CDR1 MNHEY and CDR2 SVGEGT. The CDR3 DNA is TGTGCCAGCAGTAAACTAGCGGGGGCCGGGGATACGCAGTATTTT. Its translation: CASSKLAGAGDTQYF.

Details on this clonotype: This may arise from a read error, as a much more abundant clone is one base away. The V and J genes are TRBV2 and TRBJ1-5, with TRBD1 as a possible D gene (6 bases). The germline V gene encodes CDR1 SNHLY and CDR2 FYNNEI. CDR3 length equals 13 residues. CDR3 sequence (DNA): TGTGTCAGCAGGGGAAGGCCCAATCAGCCCCAGCATTTT. Translation: CVSRGRPNQPQHF.

This clonotype was observed a few times. The CDR3 reads CATTGRSYNEQFF. CDR3 DNA sequence: TGTGCCACAACAGGGAGGTCCTACAATGAGCAGTTCTTC. The genes are TRBV28 and TRBJ2-1; D is possibly TRBD1 or TRBD2 (6 bases each). From germline, CDR1 is MDHEN and CDR2 SYDVKM. Trimming removed 10 bases at V and 1 base at J, with 11 bases between. The CDR3 has 13 residues.

This clonotype was counted at least ten times. This rearrangement joins TRBV7-2 to TRBJ2-1; possible D gene TRBD1, 5 bases. The CDR3 extends over 14 amino acids. Deletions cut 4 bases from V and 11 bases from J, with 18 bases between. Germline CDR1 is SGHTA and CDR2 is FQGNSA. DNA of the CDR3: TGTGCCAGCAGCTCTGCCCCTAACAGGAATAAGCAGTTCTTC. Translation: CASSSAPNRNKQFF.

The chain employs TRBV6-6 and TRBJ2-2; 9 bases agree with TRBD1. After removal of 7 bases from V and 4 bases from J, the junction contained 16 bases not matched to a gene. There are 18 residues in the CDR3. Germline CDR1 MNHNY, CDR2 SVGAGI (reference sequence). DNA for the CDR3: TGTGCCAGCAAGTTGGACCGGGACAGGGCCCTCGGCACCGGGGAGCTGTTTTTT. This translates into CASKLDRDRALGTGELFF.

This clonotype was found many times. This chain's CDR3 is CASSLGAGNSNQPQHF. CDR3 coding DNA: TGTGCCAGCAGCTTAGGGGCAGGGAATAGCAATCAGCCCCAGCATTTT. The rearrangement joins TRBV7-2 to TRBJ1-5; tentative D call: TRBD1 (5 bases). Trimming removed 1 base at V and 0 bases at J, with 10 bases between. The CDR3 consists of 16 residues. Germline CDR1 is SGHTA and CDR2 is FQGNSA.

This clonotype was counted a few times. This chain uses TRBV2 with TRBJ2-2; D gene uncertain. V dropped 6 bases and J dropped 0 bases, with 11 bases sitting between them. The germline V gene encodes CDR1 SNHLY and CDR2 FYNNEI. This CDR3 has 15 residues. CDR3: CASRTGGTNTGELFF. The CDR3, as DNA: TGTGCCAGCAGGACGGGCGGAACGAACACCGGGGAGCTGTTTTTT. Filled out from reference TRBV2 and TRBJ2-2, the complete variable domain reads EPEVTQTPSHQVTQMGQEVILRCVPISNHLYFYWYRQILGQKVEFLVSFYNNEISEKSEIFDDQFSVERPDGSNFTLKIRSTKLEDSAMYFCASRTGGTNTGELFFGEGSRLTVL.

This clonotype was seen at least ten times. The genes are TRBV27 and TRBJ2-1, with D possibly called TRBD1 or TRBD2 (5 bases each). Between the trimmed V and J ends, which lost 3 bases and 7 bases, there was a span of 10 bases. This CDR3 region has 13 residues. Germline V gene sequence: CDR1 MNHEY, CDR2 SMNVEV (reference sequence). The CDR3 bases are TGTGCCAGCAGTTTCCCGGGACGGAATGAGCAGTTCTTC. Translation: CASSFPGRNEQFF.

The V call is TRBV6-2 or TRBV6-3, the J call TRBJ1-5; the D is unclear. Germline-derived CDR1 and CDR2 are MNHEY and SVGEGT. The CDR3 has 13 residues. V shed 7 bases and J shed 4 bases, with 11 bases lying between them. The CDR3 protein is CASTGRKNQPQHF. CDR3 coding DNA: TGTGCCAGCACGGGCAGGAAAAATCAGCCCCAGCATTTT.

This clonotype was detected ten times or more. CDR3 sequence (DNA): TGTGCCAGCACCGAACCTGGAGGGCCCGACACTGAAGCTTTCTTT. It yields the protein CASTEPGGPDTEAFF. V is TRBV28 and J is TRBJ1-1; D is unresolved. The V and J ends lost 7 bases and 3 bases respectively, with 18 bases between them. Germline CDR1 MDHEN, CDR2 SYDVKM. CDR3 length: 15 amino acids.

This clonotype was seen more than once but under ten times. The chain has TRBV20-1 and TRBJ2-3, with 9 nucleotides matching TRBD2. V trimming: 2 bases; J trimming: 1 base; junction bases outside the gene matches: 7. Germline CDR1 reads DFQATT; CDR2 reads SNEGSKA (reference sequence). The CDR3 loop spans 16 amino acids. The CDR3 here is CSARRLRGGGTDTQYF. The DNA of the CDR3 is TGCAGTGCTAGAAGGTTGCGGGGGGGGGGCACAGATACGCAGTATTTT.

The rearrangement joins TRBV6-5 to TRBJ2-5; tentative D call: TRBD2 (6 bases). CDR1 is MNHEY, CDR2 SVGAGI, per germline. V lost 10 bases and J 6 bases, leaving 12 bases between the germline ends. This CDR3 contains 11 residues. The DNA for the CDR3 is TGTGCCACCCGAGGAGGGAAGACCCAGTACTTC. This translates into CATRGGKTQYF.

This clonotype was counted ten times or more. The gene calls are TRBV12-3 or TRBV12-4 and TRBJ1-1; D is perhaps TRBD1 (6 bases). The CDR3 contains 15 residues. Trimming stripped 7 bases from V and 1 base from J, with 16 bases between. This chain's CDR3 is CASTNWRTANTEAFF. In DNA, the CDR3 is TGTGCCAGCACCAATTGGAGGACAGCGAACACTGAAGCTTTCTTT.

The chain couples TRBV6-2 or TRBV6-3 to TRBJ2-1; D unclear. Germline CDR1 and CDR2: MNHEY and SVGEGT. This CDR3 is 12 amino acids long. V lost 8 bases, J lost 4 bases, and 9 bases lay in between. CDR3: CASYQGYNEQFF. The CDR3 DNA follows: TGTGCCAGCTACCAAGGGTACAATGAGCAGTTCTTC.

Ten or more counts support this clonotype. The genes are TRBV10-1 and TRBJ1-1; D ambiguous. V lost 7 bases, J lost 4 bases, and 13 bases lay in between. CDR1 WNHNN and CDR2 SYGVQD come from the germline V gene (reference sequence). The CDR3 runs to 13 residues. The CDR3 reads CASKDQLGTEAFF. The CDR3 nucleotides are TGCGCCAGCAAGGACCAATTGGGCACTGAAGCTTTCTTT.

V is TRBV5-8 and J is TRBJ2-2; D uncertain. Trimming cost V 1 base and J 3 bases, with 13 bases left between them. CDR3 length equals 16 residues. Germline V gives CDR1 SGHTS, CDR2 YDEGEE. CDR3 in amino acids: CASSLSRAPDTGELFF. CDR3 bases: TGTGCCAGCAGCTTGAGTCGGGCGCCGGACACCGGGGAGCTGTTTTTT.

This clonotype has at least ten counts. This chain links TRBV5-5 with TRBJ2-7; 8 bases map to TRBD1. This CDR3 has 15 amino acids. Germline V CDR1 and CDR2: SGHKS, YYEKEE (reference sequence). V lost 4 bases to trimming and J lost 4 bases; unmatched junction nucleotides: 10. The CDR3 nucleotides are TGTGCCAGCAGCGGGGGACAGGAGGCCGCATACGAGCAGTACTTC. Protein product: CASSGGQEAAYEQYF.

This clonotype occurred many times. The gene calls are TRBV6-6 and TRBJ2-5; the match to TRBD2 covers 9 bases. Germline CDR1 is MNHNY and CDR2 is SVGAGI (reference sequence). Trimming removed 9 bases from V and 3 bases from J; junction bases left unmatched: 11. The CDR3 contains 15 residues. The CDR3, as DNA: TGTGCCAGTATTCTACTAAGCGGGGGGAAAGAGACCCAGTACTTC. Its translation is CASILLSGGKETQYF.

This clonotype was counted many times. The gene calls are TRBV20-1 and TRBJ2-1; D call uncertain. The CDR3 loop spans 14 amino acids. The V end was cut by 5 bases, the J end by 3 bases, with 14 bases between. Germline CDR1 and CDR2: DFQATT and SNEGSKA (reference sequence). CDR3 DNA: TGCAGTGCTGACGGCGGCCGTTACTACAATGAGCAGTTCTTC. Its protein is CSADGGRYYNEQFF.

The V call is TRBV5-1, the J call TRBJ2-5; tentatively, D is TRBD1 (7 bases). The germline gives CDR1 SGHRS, CDR2 YFSETQ. The CDR3 consists of 14 residues. V lost 2 bases and J 5 bases, leaving 13 bases between the germline ends. CDR3 sequence (DNA): TGCGCCAGCAGCTTTCAGGGGGGATTTGAGACCCAGTACTTC. Protein product: CASSFQGGFETQYF.

In its sample, this clonotype was seen a few times. The chain carries TRBV9 and TRBJ2-2; D assignment may be TRBD1 or TRBD2 (5 bases each). This CDR3 contains 16 residues. The V and J ends lost 3 bases and 8 bases respectively, with 20 bases between them. Germline V gene data show CDR1 as SGDLS and CDR2 as YYNGEE. The CDR3 is CASSDNRDATAGELFF. CDR3 nucleotides: TGTGCCAGCAGCGATAACCGGGACGCCACGGCGGGGGAGCTGTTTTTT.

The chain joins TRBV28 to TRBJ2-7; D remains unclear. Trimming cost V 1 base and J 4 bases, with 8 bases left between them. This CDR3 comprises 13 residues. Germline V gives CDR1 MDHEN, CDR2 SYDVKM. The CDR3, as DNA: TGTGCCAGCAGTTTATCGGTGAATTACGAGCAGTACGTC. This gives the protein CASSLSVNYEQYV.

The rearrangement joins TRBV5-6 to TRBJ1-1; D remains unclear. V dropped 4 bases and J dropped 1 base, with 5 bases sitting between them. This CDR3 is 12 amino acids long. CDR1 is SGHDT, CDR2 YYEEEE, per germline. The CDR3: CASSEENTEAFF. CDR3 in DNA: TGTGCCAGCAGCGAAGAGAACACTGAAGCTTTCTTT.

The sample holds many counts of this clonotype. This chain joins TRBV19 and TRBJ2-6; TRBD1 is a possible D gene (6 bases). Trimming removed 3 bases from V and 0 bases from J, with 12 bases in between. There are 17 residues in the CDR3. Looked up from germline, CDR1 is LNHDA and CDR2 is SQIVND (reference sequence). CDR3 sequence: CASSIRQGSSGANVLTF. As DNA, the CDR3 is TGTGCCAGTAGTATCCGGCAGGGGAGCTCTGGGGCCAACGTCCTGACTTTC.

This chain joins TRBV2 and TRBJ1-6; D is perhaps TRBD1 (5 bases). CDR3 length: 12 amino acids. Germline V gene sequence: CDR1 SNHLY, CDR2 FYNNEI. With 4 bases removed from V and 11 bases from J, the gap between germline ends came to 9 bases. CDR3 sequence reads: CASSGGQTPLHF. Written as DNA, the CDR3 is TGTGCCAGCAGTGGAGGACAAACACCCCTCCACTTT.

The chain recombines TRBV2 with TRBJ1-6; 8 bases match TRBD1. Germline trimming cut 6 bases from V and 2 bases from J; bases unmatched to any gene: 3. This CDR3 spans 15 amino acids. The germline CDR1 and CDR2 sequences are SNHLY and FYNNEI. Here the CDR3 DNA reads TGTGCCAGCAGCGACAGGGGAACCTATAATTCACCCCTCCACTTT. Its translation: CASSDRGTYNSPLHF.

In this sample, this clonotype turned up a few times. V and J are TRBV15 and TRBJ2-1; D is possibly TRBD1 (6 bases). V lost 5 bases and J lost 0, with 14 bases in between. This CDR3 has 16 residues. Germline CDR1 reads LNHNV; CDR2 reads YYDKDF (reference sequence). CDR3 sequence (DNA): TGTGCCACCAGCGGGGAAGGGGGATTCTCCTACAATGAGCAGTTCTTC. This codes for CATSGEGGFSYNEQFF.

This clonotype appeared many times. This chain links TRBV6-5 with TRBJ1-6; 7 bases match TRBD1. The CDR3 totals 15 residues. Per germline, CDR1 MNHEY and CDR2 SVGAGI. Trimming removed 5 bases from V and 6 bases from J; junction bases left unmatched: 7. The CDR3 region is CASSTLGTVNSPLHF. CDR3 bases: TGTGCCAGCAGTACGCTAGGGACAGTTAATTCACCCCTCCACTTT.